The sequence of this TCR beta chain was determined in a study of identical twins. Study-level points and caveats: Surplus twin overlap in beta out-of-frame sequences was less pronounced.

MiXCR, run by TCRdb on the 5' RACE reads, gives a single entry per CDR3 protein. The sample shows hundreds of thousands of distinct CDR3 sequences, approximately 18% of them seen only once. The sample holds many counts of this clonotype. Its antigen remains unidentified. Trimming removed 6 bases at V and 7 bases at J, with 8 bases between. The CDR3 spans 11 residues. The sample was also reused in another study, on T cells expressing NK-cell markers. As that study records: One of the eight sequenced donors was seronegative, whereas the other seven were HCMV-seropositive.

The TCR originated in a woman under 30 in good health. The rearrangement joins TRBV12-3 or TRBV12-4 to TRBJ2-3; no clear D. Sequencing was carried out using PBMCs. For the CDR3, the DNA is TGTGCCAGCAGGTTAAAGAATACGCAGTATTTT. This encodes CASRLKNTQYF.